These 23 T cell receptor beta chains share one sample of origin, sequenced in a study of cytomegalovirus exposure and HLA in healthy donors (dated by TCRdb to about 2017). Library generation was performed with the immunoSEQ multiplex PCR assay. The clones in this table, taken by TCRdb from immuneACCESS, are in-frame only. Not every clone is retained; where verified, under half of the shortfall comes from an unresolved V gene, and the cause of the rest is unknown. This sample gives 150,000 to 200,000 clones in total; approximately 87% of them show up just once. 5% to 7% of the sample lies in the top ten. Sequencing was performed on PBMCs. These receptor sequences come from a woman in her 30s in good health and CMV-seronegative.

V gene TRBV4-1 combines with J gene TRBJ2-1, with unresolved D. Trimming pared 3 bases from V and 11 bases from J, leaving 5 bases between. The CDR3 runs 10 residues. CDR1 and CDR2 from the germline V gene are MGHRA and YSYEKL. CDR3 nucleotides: TGCGCCAGCAGCCAGGGCCAGCAGTTCTTC. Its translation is CASSQGQQFF.

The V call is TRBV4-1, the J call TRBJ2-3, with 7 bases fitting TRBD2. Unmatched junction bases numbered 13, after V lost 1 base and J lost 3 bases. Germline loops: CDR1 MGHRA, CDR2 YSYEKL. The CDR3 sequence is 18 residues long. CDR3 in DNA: TGCGCCAGCAGCCAAGCAGAAGGACCGGGGGGAATGACAGATACGCAGTATTTT. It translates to CASSQAEGPGGMTDTQYF.

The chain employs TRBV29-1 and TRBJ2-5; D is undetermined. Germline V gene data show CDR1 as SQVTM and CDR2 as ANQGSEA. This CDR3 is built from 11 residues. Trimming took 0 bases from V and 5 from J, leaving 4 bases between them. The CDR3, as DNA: TGCAGCGTTGAAGATGCGGAGACCCAGTACTTC. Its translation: CSVEDAETQYF.

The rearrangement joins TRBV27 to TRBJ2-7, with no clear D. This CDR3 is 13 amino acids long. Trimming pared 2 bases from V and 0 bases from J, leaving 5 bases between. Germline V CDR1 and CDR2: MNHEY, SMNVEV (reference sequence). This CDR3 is CASSLTTSYEQYF. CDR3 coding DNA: TGTGCCAGCAGTTTAACCACCTCCTACGAGCAGTACTTC.

CDR3 nucleotide sequence: TGTGCCAGCTCACCACCGGGGGGTCATACGCTCACCGGGGAGCTGTTTTTT. It specifies CASSPPGGHTLTGELFF. V usage is TRBV18 and J usage is TRBJ2-2, with a possible D match to TRBD2 (6 bases). The CDR3 sequence is 17 residues long. Germline assignment: CDR1 KGHSH and CDR2 LQKENI. V lost 0 bases and J 4 bases, leaving 15 bases between the germline ends.

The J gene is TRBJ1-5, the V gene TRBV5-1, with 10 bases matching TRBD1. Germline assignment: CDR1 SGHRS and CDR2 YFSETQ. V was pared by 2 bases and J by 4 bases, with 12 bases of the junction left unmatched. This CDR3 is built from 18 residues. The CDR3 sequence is CASSFGALGTGDNQPQHF. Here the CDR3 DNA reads TGCGCCAGCAGCTTTGGAGCTTTGGGGACAGGGGATAATCAGCCCCAGCATTTT.

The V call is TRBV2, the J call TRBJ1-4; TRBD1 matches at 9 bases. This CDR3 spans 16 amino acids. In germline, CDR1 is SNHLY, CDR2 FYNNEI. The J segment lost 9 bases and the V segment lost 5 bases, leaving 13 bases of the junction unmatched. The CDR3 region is CASSFSPGQGGQKLFF. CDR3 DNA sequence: TGTGCCAGCAGTTTCAGCCCGGGACAGGGAGGACAAAAACTGTTTTTT. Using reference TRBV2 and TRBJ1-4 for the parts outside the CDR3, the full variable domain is EPEVTQTPSHQVTQMGQEVILRCVPISNHLYFYWYRQILGQKVEFLVSFYNNEISEKSEIFDDQFSVERPDGSNFTLKIRSTKLEDSAMYFCASSFSPGQGGQKLFFGSGTQLSVL.

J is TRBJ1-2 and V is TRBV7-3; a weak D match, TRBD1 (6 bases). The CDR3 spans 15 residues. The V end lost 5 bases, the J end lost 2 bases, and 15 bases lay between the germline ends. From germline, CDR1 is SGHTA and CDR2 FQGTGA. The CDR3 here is CASSPSDRRNYGYTF. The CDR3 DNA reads TGTGCCAGCAGCCCCTCTGACAGGAGGAACTATGGCTACACCTTC.

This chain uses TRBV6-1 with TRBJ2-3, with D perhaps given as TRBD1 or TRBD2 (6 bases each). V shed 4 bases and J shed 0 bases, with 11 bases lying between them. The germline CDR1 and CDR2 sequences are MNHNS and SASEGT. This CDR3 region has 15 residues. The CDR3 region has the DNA TGTGCCAGCAGTGTCCGGGGGCGAAGCACAGATACGCAGTATTTT. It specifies CASSVRGRSTDTQYF.

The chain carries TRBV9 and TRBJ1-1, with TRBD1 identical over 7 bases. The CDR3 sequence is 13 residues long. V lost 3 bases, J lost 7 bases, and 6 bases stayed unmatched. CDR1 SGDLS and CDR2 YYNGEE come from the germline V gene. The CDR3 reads CASSGYRGGEAFF. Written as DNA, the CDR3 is TGTGCCAGCAGCGGATACAGGGGTGGTGAAGCTTTCTTT.

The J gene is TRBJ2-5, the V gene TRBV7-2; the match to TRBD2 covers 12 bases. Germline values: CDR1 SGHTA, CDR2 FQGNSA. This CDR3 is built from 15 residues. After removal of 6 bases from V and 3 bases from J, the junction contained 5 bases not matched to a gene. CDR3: CASRLRLAGEETQYF. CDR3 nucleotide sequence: TGTGCCAGCAGATTGCGACTAGCGGGGGAAGAGACCCAGTACTTC.

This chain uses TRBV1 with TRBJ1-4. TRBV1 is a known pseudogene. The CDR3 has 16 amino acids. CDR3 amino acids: CTNLRLNDREGEKLFF. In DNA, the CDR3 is TGCACCAACCTCCGTCTCAACGACAGGGAGGGTGAAAAACTGTTTTTT.

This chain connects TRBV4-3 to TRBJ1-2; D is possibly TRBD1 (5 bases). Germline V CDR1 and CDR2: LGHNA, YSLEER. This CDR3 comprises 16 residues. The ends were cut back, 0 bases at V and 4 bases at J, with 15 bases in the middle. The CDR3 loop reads CASSQDRSPGSYGYTF. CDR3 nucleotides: TGCGCCAGCAGCCAAGATAGATCTCCAGGGAGCTATGGCTACACCTTC.

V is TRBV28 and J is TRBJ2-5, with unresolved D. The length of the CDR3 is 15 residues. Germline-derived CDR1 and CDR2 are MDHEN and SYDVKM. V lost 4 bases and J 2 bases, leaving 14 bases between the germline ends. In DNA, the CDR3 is TGTGCCAGCAGTTCCCCCCCCAGGAATCAAGAGACCCAGTACTTC. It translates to CASSSPPRNQETQYF.

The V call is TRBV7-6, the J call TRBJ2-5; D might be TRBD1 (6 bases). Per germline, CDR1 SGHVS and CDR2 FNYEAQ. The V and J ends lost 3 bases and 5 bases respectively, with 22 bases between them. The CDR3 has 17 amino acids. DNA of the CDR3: TGTGCCAGCAGCTTTTTTGGCACACAGGGCTCCTTGGAGACCCAGTACTTC. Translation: CASSFFGTQGSLETQYF.

CDR3: CASGAGTEQFF. The CDR3 coding sequence is TGTGCCAGCGGAGCCGGGACTGAGCAGTTCTTC. The chain has TRBV6-1 and TRBJ2-1; perhaps D is TRBD1 or TRBD2 (5 bases each). Germline CDR1 and CDR2: MNHNS and SASEGT. The CDR3 spans 11 residues. V was pared by 8 bases and J by 9 bases, with 11 bases between.

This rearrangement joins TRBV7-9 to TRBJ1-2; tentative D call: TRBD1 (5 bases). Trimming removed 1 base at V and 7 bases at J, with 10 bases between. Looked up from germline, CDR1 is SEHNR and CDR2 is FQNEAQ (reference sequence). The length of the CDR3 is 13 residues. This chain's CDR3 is CASSLDGGGGYTF. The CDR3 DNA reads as TGTGCCAGCAGCTTAGATGGGGGAGGTGGCTACACCTTC.

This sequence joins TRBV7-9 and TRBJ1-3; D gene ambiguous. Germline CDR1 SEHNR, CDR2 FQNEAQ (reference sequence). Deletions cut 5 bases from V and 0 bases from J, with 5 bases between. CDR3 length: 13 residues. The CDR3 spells CASSQDSGNTIYF. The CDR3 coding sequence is TGTGCCAGCAGCCAGGACTCTGGAAACACCATATATTTT. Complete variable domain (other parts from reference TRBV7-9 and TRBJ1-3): DTGVSQNPRHKITKRGQNVTFRCDPISEHNRLYWYRQTLGQGPEFLTYFQNEAQLEKSRLLSDRFSAERPKGSFSTLEIQRTEQGDSAMYLCASSQDSGNTIYFGEGSWLTVV.

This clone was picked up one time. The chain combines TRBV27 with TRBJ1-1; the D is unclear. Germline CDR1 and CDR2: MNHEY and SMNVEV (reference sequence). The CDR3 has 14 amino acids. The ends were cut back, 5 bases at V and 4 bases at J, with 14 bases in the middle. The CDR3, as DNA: TGTGCCAGCAGTCGAGACGGACGGACCACTGAAGCTTTCTTT. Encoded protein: CASSRDGRTTEAFF.

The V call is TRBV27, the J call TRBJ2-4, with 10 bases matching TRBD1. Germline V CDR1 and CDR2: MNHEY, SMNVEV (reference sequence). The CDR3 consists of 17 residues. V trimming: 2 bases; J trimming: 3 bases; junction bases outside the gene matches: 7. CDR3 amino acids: CASSLLTGGEGKNIQYF. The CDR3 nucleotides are TGTGCCAGCAGTTTACTGACAGGGGGCGAAGGCAAAAACATTCAGTACTTC.

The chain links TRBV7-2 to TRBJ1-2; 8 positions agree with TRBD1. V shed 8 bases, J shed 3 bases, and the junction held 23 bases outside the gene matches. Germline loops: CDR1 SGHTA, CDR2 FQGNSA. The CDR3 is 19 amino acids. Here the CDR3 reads CASLPPGRQGARVDYGYTF. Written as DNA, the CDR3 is TGTGCCAGCTTACCCCCCGGCAGGCAGGGGGCGCGGGTGGACTATGGCTACACCTTC.

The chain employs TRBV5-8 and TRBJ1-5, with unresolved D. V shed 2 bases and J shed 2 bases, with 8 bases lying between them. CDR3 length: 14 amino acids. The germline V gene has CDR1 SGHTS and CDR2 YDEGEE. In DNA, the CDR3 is TGTGCCAGCAGCTTTGATGGGCGCAATCAGCCCCAGCATTTT. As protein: CASSFDGRNQPQHF. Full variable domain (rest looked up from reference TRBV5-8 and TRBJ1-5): EAGVTQSPTHLIKTRGQQATLRCSPISGHTSVYWYQQALGLGLQFLLWYDEGEERNRGNFPPRFSGRQFPNYSSELNVNALELEDSALYLCASSFDGRNQPQHFGDGTRLSIL.

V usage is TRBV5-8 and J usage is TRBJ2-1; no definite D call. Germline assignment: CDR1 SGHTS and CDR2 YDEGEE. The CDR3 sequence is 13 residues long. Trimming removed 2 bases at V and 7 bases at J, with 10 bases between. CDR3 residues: CASSFGIGNEQFF. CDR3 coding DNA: TGTGCCAGCAGCTTTGGGATCGGGAATGAGCAGTTCTTC.